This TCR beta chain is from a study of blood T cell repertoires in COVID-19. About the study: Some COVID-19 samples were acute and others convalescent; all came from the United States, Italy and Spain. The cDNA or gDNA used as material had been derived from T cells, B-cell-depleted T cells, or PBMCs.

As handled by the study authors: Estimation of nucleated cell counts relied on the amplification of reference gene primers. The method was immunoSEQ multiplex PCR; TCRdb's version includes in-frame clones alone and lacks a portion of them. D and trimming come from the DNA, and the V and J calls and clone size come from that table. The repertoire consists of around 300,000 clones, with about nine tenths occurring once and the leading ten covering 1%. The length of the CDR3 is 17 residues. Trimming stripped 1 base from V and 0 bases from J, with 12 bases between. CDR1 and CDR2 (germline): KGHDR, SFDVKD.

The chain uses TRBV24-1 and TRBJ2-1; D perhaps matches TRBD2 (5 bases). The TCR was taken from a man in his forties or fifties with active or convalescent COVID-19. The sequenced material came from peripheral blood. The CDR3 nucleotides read TGTGCCACCAGTGATTTCGTAGAGGGCGGCTCCTACAATGAGCAGTTCTTC. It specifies CATSDFVEGGSYNEQFF.